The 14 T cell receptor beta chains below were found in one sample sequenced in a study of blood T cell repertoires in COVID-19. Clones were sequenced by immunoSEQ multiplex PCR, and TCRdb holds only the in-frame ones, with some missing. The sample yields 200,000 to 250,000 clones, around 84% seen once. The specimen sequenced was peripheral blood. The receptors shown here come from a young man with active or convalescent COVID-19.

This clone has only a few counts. The CDR3 protein is CATSRDRGTGTRYGYTF. CDR3 DNA sequence: TGTGCCACCAGCAGAGATAGGGGGACAGGAACTCGCTATGGCTACACCTTC. The chain carries TRBV15 and TRBJ1-2, with 8 bases aligning to TRBD1. The CDR3 has 17 amino acids. Germline V CDR1 and CDR2: LNHNV, YYDKDF (reference sequence). V was pared by 0 bases and J by 4 bases, with 10 bases of the junction left unmatched.

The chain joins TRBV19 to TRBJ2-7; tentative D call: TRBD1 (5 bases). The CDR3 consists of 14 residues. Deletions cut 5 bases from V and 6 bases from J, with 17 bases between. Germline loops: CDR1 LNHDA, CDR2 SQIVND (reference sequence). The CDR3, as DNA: TGTGCCAGTAGTGAATCCGGCAGAACAGGCGAGCAGTACTTC. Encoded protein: CASSESGRTGEQYF.

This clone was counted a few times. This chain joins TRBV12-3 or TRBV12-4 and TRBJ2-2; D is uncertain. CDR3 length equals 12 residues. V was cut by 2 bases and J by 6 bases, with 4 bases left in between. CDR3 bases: TGTGCCAGCAGTTTATATTCCGGGGAGCTGTTTTTT. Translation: CASSLYSGELFF.

This CDR3 reads CASSHGLAGVWDYEQYF. CDR3 DNA sequence: TGCGCCAGCAGCCACGGACTAGCGGGAGTATGGGACTACGAGCAGTACTTC. The chain couples TRBV5-1 to TRBJ2-7; TRBD2 matches 13 bases. V dropped 4 bases and J dropped 3; count of bases not matched to a gene: 10. The CDR3 runs to 17 residues. The germline CDR1 and CDR2 sequences are SGHRS and YFSETQ.

The CDR3 is CASSLGIQGGSQPQHF. CDR3 in DNA: TGTGCCAGCAGCTTAGGCATACAGGGGGGGTCTCAGCCCCAGCATTTT. The gene calls are TRBV13 and TRBJ1-5, with 8 bases identical to TRBD1. V lost 0 bases, J lost 6 bases, and 7 bases stayed unmatched. Germline V gene sequence: CDR1 PRHDT, CDR2 FYEKMQ (reference sequence). The CDR3 is 16 amino acids.

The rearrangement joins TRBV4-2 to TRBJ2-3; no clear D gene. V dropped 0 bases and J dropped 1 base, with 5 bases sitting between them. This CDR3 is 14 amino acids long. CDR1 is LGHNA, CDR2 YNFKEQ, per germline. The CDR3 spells CASSQDKRTDTQYF. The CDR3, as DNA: TGTGCCAGCAGCCAAGATAAGCGCACAGATACGCAGTATTTT.

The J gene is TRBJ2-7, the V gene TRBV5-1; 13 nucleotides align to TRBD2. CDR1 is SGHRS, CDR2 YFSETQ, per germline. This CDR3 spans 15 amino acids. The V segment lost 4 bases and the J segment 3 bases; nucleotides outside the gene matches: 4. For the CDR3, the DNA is TGCGCCAGCAGCCCCAGACTAGCGGGAGGCTACGAGCAGTACTTC. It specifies CASSPRLAGGYEQYF.

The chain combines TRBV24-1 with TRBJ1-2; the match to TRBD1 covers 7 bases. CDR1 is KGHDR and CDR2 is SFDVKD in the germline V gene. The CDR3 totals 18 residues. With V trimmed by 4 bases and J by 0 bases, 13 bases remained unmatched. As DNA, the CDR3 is TGTGCCACCAGTGACAGCAGTGGACAGGAAAACTCTAACTATGGCTACACCTTC. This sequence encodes CATSDSSGQENSNYGYTF.

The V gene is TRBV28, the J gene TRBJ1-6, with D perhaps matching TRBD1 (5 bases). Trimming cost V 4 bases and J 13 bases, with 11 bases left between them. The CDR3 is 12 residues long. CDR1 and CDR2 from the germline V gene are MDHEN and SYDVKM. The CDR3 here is CASSSQGKPLHF. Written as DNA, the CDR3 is TGTGCCAGCAGTTCCCAGGGTAAGCCCCTCCACTTT.

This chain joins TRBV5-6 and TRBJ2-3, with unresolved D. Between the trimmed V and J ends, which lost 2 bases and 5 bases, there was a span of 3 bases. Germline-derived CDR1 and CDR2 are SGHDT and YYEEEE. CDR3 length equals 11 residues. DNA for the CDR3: TGTGCCAGCAGCTTCCAAGATACGCAGTATTTT. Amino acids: CASSFQDTQYF.

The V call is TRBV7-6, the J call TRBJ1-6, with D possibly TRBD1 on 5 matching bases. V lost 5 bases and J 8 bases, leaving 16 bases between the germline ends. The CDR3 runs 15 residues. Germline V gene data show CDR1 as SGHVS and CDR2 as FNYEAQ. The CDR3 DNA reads TGTGCCAGCAGCCCGTACAGGTGGCAGGATTCACCCCTCCACTTT. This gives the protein CASSPYRWQDSPLHF.

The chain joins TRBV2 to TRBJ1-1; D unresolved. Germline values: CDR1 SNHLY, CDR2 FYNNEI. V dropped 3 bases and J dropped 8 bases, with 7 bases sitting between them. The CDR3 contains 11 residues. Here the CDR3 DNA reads TGTGCCAGCAGTGAGGGCAGGGAAGCTTTCTTT. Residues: CASSEGREAFF.

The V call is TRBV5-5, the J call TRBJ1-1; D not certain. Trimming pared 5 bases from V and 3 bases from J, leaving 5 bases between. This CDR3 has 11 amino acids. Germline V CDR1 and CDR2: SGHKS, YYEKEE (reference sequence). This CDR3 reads CASSLDTEAFF. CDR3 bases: TGTGCCAGCAGTCTCGACACTGAAGCTTTCTTT.

In DNA form, the CDR3 reads TGTGCCAGCAGCTTGAACAGCTACTATGGCTACACCTTC. This codes for CASSLNSYYGYTF. This chain connects TRBV5-6 to TRBJ1-2; D uncertain. Germline V gives CDR1 SGHDT, CDR2 YYEEEE. This CDR3 is built from 13 residues. The V gene lost 1 base and the J gene lost 3 bases, with 7 bases spanning the gap.